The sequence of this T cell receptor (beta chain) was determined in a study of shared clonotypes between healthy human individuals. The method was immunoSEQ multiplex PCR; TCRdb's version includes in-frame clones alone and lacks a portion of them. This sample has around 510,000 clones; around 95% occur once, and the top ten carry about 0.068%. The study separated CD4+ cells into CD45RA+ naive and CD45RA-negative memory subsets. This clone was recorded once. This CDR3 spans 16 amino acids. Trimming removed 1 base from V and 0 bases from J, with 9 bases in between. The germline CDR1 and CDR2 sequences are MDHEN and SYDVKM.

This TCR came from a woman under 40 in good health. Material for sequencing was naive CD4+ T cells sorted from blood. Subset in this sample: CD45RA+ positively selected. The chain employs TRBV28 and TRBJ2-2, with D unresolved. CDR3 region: CASSLLRGSNTGELFF. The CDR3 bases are TGTGCCAGCAGTTTATTGAGAGGATCGAACACCGGGGAGCTGTTTTTT.